The clone carrying this TCR beta chain was seen ten or more times. Measured with immunoSEQ multiplex PCR; TCRdb has only the in-frame clones, and not every one. The sample contains tens of thousands of clones, none of them singletons. The data stem from a study of T cells after posttransplantation cyclophosphamide. In germline, CDR1 is LNHDA, CDR2 SQIVND (reference sequence). CDR3 length: 15 amino acids. V was cut by 7 bases and J by 3 bases, with 18 bases left in between. The clonotype originates from a man in his forties or fifties in good health, CMV-negative, and a related stem cell transplant donor. The sample comprised PBMCs. The chain couples TRBV19 to TRBJ1-2, with D possibly TRBD1 on 6 matching bases. CDR3 nucleotides: TGTGCCAGTACCCCGAGGGGGGGGCAGGACTATGGCTACACCTTC. The encoded protein is CASTPRGGQDYGYTF.